One and the same sample provided the 7 T cell receptor beta chains below, sequenced in a study of blood T cell repertoires in COVID-19. Generated by immunoSEQ multiplex PCR, the TCRdb table keeps only in-frame clones and is missing some. This table holds 60,000 to 75,000 clones, about 91% found once. The sample was peripheral blood. These TCRs come from a man aged 35 to 55 with COVID-19, enrolled during active disease.

This clone was found once. The V and J genes are TRBV5-1 and TRBJ2-6, with D tentatively TRBD2 (5 bases). CDR1 and CDR2 (germline): SGHRS, YFSETQ. V lost 4 bases to trimming and J lost 2 bases, with 10 bases between them. This CDR3 spans 15 amino acids. The CDR3 coding sequence is TGCGCCAGCAGCGAGGGAGTCACTGGGGCCAACGTCCTGACTTTC. Encoded protein: CASSEGVTGANVLTF.

The J gene is TRBJ1-1, the V gene TRBV7-2; maybe TRBD1 (5 bases). CDR3 size: 14 residues. Trimming removed 6 bases at V and 5 bases at J, with 16 bases between. Germline lookup yields CDR1 SGHTA and CDR2 FQGNSA. DNA of the CDR3: TGTGCCAGCAGGATCAGGGCGCGGGGGACTGAAGCTTTCTTT. Its protein is CASRIRARGTEAFF.

This chain uses TRBV9 with TRBJ2-5, with TRBD2 matching 7 bases. Germline V gives CDR1 SGDLS, CDR2 YYNGEE. This CDR3 spans 15 amino acids. The J segment lost 2 bases and the V segment lost 3 bases, leaving 7 bases of the junction unmatched. For the CDR3, the DNA is TGTGCCAGCAGCGCTGGGGGGGGATCGCAAGAGACCCAGTACTTC. This codes for CASSAGGGSQETQYF.

V gene TRBV25-1 combines with J gene TRBJ2-3; 13 positions agree with TRBD2. Unmatched junction bases numbered 5, after V lost 4 bases and J lost 4 bases. In germline, CDR1 is MGHDK, CDR2 SYGVNS. The CDR3 loop spans 16 amino acids. The CDR3 DNA is TGTGCCAGCAGTGCTGGGACTAGCGGGGCATCAGATACGCAGTATTTT. This encodes CASSAGTSGASDTQYF.

This chain uses TRBV10-1 with TRBJ1-4; 8 positions agree with TRBD1. The CDR3 spans 15 residues. Germline assignment: CDR1 WNHNN and CDR2 SYGVQD (reference sequence). After removal of 0 bases from V and 7 bases from J, the junction contained 4 bases not matched to a gene. The CDR3 nucleotides are TGCGCCAGCAGTGAGTCGGACAGGGAGTTTGAAAAACTGTTTTTT. Residues: CASSESDREFEKLFF.

The chain uses TRBV4-2 and TRBJ2-1; 7 bases align to TRBD2. The CDR3 has 16 amino acids. The V gene end was trimmed by 0 bases and the J gene end by 5 bases; junction bases not matched to a gene: 7. Germline V CDR1 and CDR2: LGHNA, YNFKEQ. The CDR3 loop reads CASSQESGVPHNEQFF. CDR3 bases: TGTGCCAGCAGCCAAGAGAGCGGGGTTCCCCACAATGAGCAGTTCTTC.

This clone was seen just once. V gene TRBV7-3 combines with J gene TRBJ2-1; D ambiguous. The CDR3 has 11 amino acids. V shed 5 bases and J shed 7 bases, with 6 bases lying between them. Germline lookup yields CDR1 SGHTA and CDR2 FQGTGA. The CDR3 DNA reads TGTGCCAGCAGCGCCGGGAATGAGCAGTTCTTC. The encoded protein is CASSAGNEQFF.